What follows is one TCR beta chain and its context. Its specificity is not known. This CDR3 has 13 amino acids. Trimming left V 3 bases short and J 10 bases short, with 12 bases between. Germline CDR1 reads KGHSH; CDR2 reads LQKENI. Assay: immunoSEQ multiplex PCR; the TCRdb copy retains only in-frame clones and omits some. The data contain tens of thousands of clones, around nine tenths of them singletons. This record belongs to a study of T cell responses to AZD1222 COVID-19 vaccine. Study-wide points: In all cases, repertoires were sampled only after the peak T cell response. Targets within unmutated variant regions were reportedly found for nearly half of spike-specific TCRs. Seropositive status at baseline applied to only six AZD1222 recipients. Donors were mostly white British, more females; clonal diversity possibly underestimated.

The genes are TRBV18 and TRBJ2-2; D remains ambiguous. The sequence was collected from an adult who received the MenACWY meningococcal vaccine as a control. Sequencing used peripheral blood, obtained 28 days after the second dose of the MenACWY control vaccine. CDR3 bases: TGTGCCAGCTCACCCCACCCGGGCCAGGAGCTGTTTTTT. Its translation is CASSPHPGQELFF.